The T cell receptor (beta chain) under discussion was sequenced for a study of cytomegalovirus exposure and HLA in healthy donors. 13 Jbeta primers and 60 Vbeta primers were used for the PCR. Produced via immunoSEQ multiplex PCR; TCRdb's table is partial and in-frame only. Found here are roughly 150,000 clones, approximately 85% of them singletons; the top ten hold over 2.5%. The germline V gene encodes CDR1 LNHDA and CDR2 SQIVND (reference sequence). Trimming cost V 10 bases and J 0 bases; bases outside gene matches: 12. CDR3 length equals 16 residues. Comments on this clone: As yet, its antigen is unknown.

Study-wide results and caveats: Sequences of the TCR beta chain were said to predict the HLA-A and HLA-B alleles of most subjects accurately. Indistinguishable V segments, including TRBV6-2 and TRBV6-3, were excluded. Information on immune exposure was restricted to one variable (CMV serostatus).

The TCR sequence derives from a man younger than 40 in good health and CMV-seropositive. The specimen sequenced was PBMCs. The rearrangement uses TRBV19 and TRBJ1-5; 7 bases fit TRBD1. This CDR3 is CATKQGTPYSNQPQHF. The DNA for the CDR3 is TGTGCCACCAAACAGGGGACCCCTTATAGCAATCAGCCCCAGCATTTT.